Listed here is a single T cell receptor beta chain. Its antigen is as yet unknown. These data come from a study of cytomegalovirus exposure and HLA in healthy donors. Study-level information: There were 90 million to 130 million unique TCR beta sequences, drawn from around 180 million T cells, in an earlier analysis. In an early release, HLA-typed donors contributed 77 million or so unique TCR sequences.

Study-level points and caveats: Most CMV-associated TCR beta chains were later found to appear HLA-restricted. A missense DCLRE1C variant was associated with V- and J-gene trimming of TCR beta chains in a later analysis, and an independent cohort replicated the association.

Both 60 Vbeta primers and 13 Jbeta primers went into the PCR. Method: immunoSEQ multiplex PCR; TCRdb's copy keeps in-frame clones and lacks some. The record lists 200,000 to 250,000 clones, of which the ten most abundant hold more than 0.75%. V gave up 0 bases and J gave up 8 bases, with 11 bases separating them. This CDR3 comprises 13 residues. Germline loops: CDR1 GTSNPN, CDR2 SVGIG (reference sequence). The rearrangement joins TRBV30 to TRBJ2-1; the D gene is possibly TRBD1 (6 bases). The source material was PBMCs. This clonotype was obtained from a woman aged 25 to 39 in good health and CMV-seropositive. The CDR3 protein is CAWSVGQLHEQFF. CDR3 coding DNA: TGTGCCTGGAGTGTCGGACAGCTGCATGAGCAGTTCTTC.